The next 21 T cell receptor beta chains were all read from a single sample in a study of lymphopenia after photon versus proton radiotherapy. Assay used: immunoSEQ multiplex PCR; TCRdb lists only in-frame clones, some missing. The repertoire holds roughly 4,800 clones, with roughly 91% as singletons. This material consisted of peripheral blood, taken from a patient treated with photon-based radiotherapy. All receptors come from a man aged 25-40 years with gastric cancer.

CDR3 bases: TGCGCCTCCCGGGCAGGTTTGAACACTGAAGCTTTCTTT. Its translation: CASRAGLNTEAFF. This chain joins TRBV10-1 and TRBJ1-1, with D hard to call. CDR1 is WNHNN and CDR2 is SYGVQD in the germline V gene (reference sequence). CDR3 length: 13 residues. The germline V and J ends were trimmed by 11 bases and 0 bases, with 13 bases remaining between them.

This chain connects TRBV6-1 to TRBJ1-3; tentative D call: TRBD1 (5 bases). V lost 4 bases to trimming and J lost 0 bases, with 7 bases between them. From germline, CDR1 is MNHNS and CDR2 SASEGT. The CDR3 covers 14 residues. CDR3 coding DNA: TGTGCCAGCAGTGCGACAGACTCTGGAAACACCATATATTTT. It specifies CASSATDSGNTIYF.

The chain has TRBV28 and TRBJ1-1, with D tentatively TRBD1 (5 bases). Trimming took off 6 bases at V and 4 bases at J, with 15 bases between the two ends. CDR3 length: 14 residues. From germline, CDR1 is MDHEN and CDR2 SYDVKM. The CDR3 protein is CASSRPRGITEAFF. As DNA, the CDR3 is TGTGCCAGCAGCCGCCCGAGGGGTATCACTGAAGCTTTCTTT.

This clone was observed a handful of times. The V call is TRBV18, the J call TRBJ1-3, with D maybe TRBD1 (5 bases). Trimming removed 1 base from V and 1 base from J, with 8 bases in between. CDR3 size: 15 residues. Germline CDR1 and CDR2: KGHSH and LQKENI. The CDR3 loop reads CASSPQGPSGNTIYF. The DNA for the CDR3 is TGTGCCAGCTCACCACAGGGGCCTTCTGGAAACACCATATATTTT.

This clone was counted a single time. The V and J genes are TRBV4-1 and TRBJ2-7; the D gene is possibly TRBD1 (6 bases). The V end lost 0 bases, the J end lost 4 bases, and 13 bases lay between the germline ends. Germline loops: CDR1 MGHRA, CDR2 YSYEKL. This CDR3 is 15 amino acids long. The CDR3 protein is CASSQEGAVRYEQYF. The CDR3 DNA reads TGCGCCAGCAGCCAAGAGGGGGCGGTACGGTACGAGCAGTACTTC.

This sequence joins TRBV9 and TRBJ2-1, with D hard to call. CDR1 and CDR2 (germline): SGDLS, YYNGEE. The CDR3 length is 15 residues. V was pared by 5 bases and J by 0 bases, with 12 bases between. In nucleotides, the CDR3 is TGTGCCAGCAGTTTCGGATGGAGCTCCTACAATGAGCAGTTCTTC. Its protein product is CASSFGWSSYNEQFF.

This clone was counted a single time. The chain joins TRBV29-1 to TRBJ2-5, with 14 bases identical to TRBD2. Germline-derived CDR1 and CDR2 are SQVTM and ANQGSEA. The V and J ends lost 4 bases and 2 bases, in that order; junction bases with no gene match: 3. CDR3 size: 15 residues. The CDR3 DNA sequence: TGCAGCGTTGTGAGACTAGCGGGGGGGCAAGAGACCCAGTACTTC. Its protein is CSVVRLAGGQETQYF.

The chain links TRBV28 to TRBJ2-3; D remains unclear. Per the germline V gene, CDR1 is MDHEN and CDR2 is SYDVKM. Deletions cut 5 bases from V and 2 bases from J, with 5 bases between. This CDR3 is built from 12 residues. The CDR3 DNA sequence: TGTGCCAGCAGTACCCCCACAGATACGCAGTATTTT. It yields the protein CASSTPTDTQYF.

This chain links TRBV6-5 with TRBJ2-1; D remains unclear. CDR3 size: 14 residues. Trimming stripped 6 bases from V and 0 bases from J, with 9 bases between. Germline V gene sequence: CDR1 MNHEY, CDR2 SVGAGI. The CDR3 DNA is TGTGCCAGCAGGAGGATTAGCTCCTACAATGAGCAGTTCTTC. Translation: CASRRISSYNEQFF.

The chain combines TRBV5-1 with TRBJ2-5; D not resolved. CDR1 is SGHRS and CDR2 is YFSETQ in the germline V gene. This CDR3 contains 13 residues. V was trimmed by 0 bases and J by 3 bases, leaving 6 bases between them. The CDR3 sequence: CASSLDDEETQYF. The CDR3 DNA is TGCGCCAGCAGCTTGGATGACGAAGAGACCCAGTACTTC.

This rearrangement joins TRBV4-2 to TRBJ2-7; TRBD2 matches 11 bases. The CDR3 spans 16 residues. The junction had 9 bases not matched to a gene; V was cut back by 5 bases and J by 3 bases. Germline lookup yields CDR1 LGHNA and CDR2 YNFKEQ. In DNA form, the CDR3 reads TGTGCCAGCAGCTCAGAACCTAGCGGGAGGCGCTACGAGCAGTACTTC. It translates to CASSSEPSGRRYEQYF.

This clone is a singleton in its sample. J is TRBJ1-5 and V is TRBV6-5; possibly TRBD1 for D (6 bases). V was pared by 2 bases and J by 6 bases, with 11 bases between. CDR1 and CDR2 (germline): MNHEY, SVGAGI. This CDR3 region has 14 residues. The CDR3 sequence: CASSYGGSGQPQHF. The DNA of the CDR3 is TGTGCCAGCAGTTACGGGGGCTCGGGTCAGCCCCAGCATTTT.

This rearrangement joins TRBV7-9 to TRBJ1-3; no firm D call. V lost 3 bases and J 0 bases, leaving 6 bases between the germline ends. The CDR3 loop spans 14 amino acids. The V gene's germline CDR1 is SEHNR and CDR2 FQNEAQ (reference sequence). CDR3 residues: CASSFADSGNTIYF. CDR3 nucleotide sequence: TGTGCCAGCAGCTTCGCAGACTCTGGAAACACCATATATTTT.

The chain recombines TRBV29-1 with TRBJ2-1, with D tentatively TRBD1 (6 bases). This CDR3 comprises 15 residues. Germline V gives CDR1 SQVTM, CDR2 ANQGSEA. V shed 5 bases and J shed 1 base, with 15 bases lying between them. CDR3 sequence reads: CSVTSGQSSYNEQFF. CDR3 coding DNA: TGCAGCGTTACTTCAGGACAGTCGTCCTACAATGAGCAGTTCTTC.

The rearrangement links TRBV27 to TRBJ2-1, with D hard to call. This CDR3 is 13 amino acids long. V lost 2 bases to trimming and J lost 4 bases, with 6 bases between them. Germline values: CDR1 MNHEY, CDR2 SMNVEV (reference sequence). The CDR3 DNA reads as TGTGCCAGCAGTTTAGATTCTTACAATGAGCAGTTCTTC. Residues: CASSLDSYNEQFF.

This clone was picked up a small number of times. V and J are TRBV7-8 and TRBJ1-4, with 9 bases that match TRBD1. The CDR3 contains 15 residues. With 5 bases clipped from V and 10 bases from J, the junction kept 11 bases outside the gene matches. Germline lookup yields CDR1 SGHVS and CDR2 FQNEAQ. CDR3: CASSVPGQGQGKLFF. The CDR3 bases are TGTGCCAGCAGCGTCCCGGGACAGGGACAGGGAAAACTGTTTTTT.

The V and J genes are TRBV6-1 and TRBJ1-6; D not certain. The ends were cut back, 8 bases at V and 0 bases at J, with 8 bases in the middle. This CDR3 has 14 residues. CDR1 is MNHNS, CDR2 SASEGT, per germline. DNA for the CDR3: TGTGCCAGCGGGAGGTCCTCCTATAATTCACCCCTCCACTTT. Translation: CASGRSSYNSPLHF.

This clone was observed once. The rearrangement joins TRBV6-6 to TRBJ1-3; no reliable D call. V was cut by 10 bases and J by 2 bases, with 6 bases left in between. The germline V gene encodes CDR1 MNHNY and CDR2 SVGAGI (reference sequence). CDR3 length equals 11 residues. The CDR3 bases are TGTGCCATAGGAGCTGGAAACACCATATATTTT. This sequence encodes CAIGAGNTIYF.

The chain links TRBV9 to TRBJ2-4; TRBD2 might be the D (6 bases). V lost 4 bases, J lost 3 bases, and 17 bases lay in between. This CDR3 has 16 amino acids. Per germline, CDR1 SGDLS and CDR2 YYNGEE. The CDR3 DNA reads TGTGCCAGCAGCTTTCGACTAGAAGTGGGCAAAAACATTCAGTACTTC. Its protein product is CASSFRLEVGKNIQYF.

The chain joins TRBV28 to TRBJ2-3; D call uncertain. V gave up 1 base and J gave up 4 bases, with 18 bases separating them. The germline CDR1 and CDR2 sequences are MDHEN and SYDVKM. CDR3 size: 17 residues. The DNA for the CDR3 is TGTGCCAGCAGTTTATACAATCAAGGAAGAGGACCAGATACGCAGTATTTT. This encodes CASSLYNQGRGPDTQYF.

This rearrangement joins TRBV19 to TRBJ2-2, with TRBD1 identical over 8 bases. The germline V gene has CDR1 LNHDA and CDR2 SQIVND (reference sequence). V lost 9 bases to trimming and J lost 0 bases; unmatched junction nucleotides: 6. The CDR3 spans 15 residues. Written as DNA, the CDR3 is TGTGCCAGCAGTGACAGGGGCGCGAACACCGGGGAGCTGTTTTTT. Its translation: CASSDRGANTGELFF.